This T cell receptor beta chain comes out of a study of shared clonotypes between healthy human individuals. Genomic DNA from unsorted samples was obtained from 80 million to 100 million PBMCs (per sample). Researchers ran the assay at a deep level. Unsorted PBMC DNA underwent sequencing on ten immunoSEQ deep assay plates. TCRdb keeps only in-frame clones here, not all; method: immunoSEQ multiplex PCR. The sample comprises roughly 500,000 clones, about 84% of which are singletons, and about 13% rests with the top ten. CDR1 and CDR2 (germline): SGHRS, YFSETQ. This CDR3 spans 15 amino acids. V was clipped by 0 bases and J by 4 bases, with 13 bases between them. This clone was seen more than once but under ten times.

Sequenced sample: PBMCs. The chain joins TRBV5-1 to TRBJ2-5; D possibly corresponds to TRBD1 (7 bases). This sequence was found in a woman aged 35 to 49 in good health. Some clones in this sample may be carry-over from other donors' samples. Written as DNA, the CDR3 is TGCGCCAGCAGCTTGGCCGGGGGACAGATAGAGACCCAGTACTTC. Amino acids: CASSLAGGQIETQYF.